The entry below describes one T cell receptor beta chain. Its antigen is not known. V lost 5 bases and J 3 bases, leaving 16 bases between the germline ends. The CDR3 length is 15 residues. Per the germline V gene, CDR1 is MNHEY and CDR2 is SVGEGT. This record comes from a study of T cells after yellow fever vaccination. Study-wide context: For low cell numbers, libraries were made with SMART-Seq v4 Ultra Low Input. Study-wide results and caveats: Any FACS-sorted repertoire could hold abundant clonotypes that contaminate it from the bulk population. Once the booster was given, most primary-vaccination clones reappeared, at just under 98% for CD4 and around 90% for CD8.

A process of 5'RACE template switching, which added a universal primer site and UMIs, was used to make TCR cDNA. TCRdb processed the 5' RACE reads anew with MiXCR; each CDR3 protein has one entry. The sample has about 350,000 distinct CDR3 sequences; approximately 12% are singletons. The V call is TRBV6-2 or TRBV6-3, the J call TRBJ1-1; D is perhaps TRBD1 (6 bases). The origin of this receptor is a man aged 18 to 29 who received the YFV17D yellow fever vaccine. The sequenced sample was CD4+ T cells sorted from PBMCs, obtained 15 days after the yellow fever booster vaccination. The CDR3 nucleotides read TGTGCCAGCAGTAAGTACAGGGAACGTGACACTGAAGCTTTCTTT. Translated: CASSKYRERDTEAFF.